This T cell receptor beta chain derives from a study of Ad26.COV2.S vaccination and SARS-CoV-2 variants. V was clipped by 7 bases and J by 0 bases; unmatched bases: 13. Germline values: CDR1 MDHEN, CDR2 SYDVKM. The CDR3 runs to 17 residues. Treatment indicated: about 20 received Ad26.COV2.S at low or high dose, single or two shots; about 5 received placebo; per-sample allocation not given. Repertoires come from day 63 after the first vaccine or placebo injection. Wuhan-strain SARS-CoV-2 spike was expressed by the Ad26 vector that made up the vaccine. Method: immunoSEQ multiplex PCR; TCRdb's copy keeps in-frame clones and lacks some. The table shows approximately 300,000 clones, with about 86% occurring only once.

The genes are TRBV28 and TRBJ1-2, with TRBD1 matching over 8 bases. The TCR comes from a person aged 18 to 65 who received the Ad26.COV2.S COVID-19 vaccine or a placebo. Source: peripheral blood, taken in a trial of Ad26.COV2.S vaccine versus placebo. In DNA form, the CDR3 reads TGTGCCAGCAACCTTTTACCCGGACAGGGAACTAACTATGGCTACACCTTC. This codes for CASNLLPGQGTNYGYTF.